Following are 9 T cell receptor beta chains from one sample sequenced in a study of T cells after somatic rescue of genetic block. Only in-frame clones appear in the TCRdb table, and some are missing; sequencing was by immunoSEQ multiplex PCR. The repertoire holds 95,000 to 120,000 clones, with 85% to 95% as singletons. The specimen was peripheral blood mononuclear cells (PBMCs). The receptors here all came from a woman in her late teens or twenties.

The V and J genes are TRBV7-2 and TRBJ2-3, with D tentatively TRBD2 (6 bases). This CDR3 has 16 amino acids. The V gene's germline CDR1 is SGHTA and CDR2 FQGNSA. Trimming stripped 5 bases from V and 6 bases from J, with 21 bases between. CDR3 protein: CASSPTRGLTLDTQYF. CDR3 in DNA: TGTGCCAGCAGCCCAACCCGTGGACTAACGTTGGATACGCAGTATTTT.

The rearrangement uses TRBV7-2 and TRBJ2-2; 16 bases are shared with TRBD2. Per the germline V gene, CDR1 is SGHTA and CDR2 is FQGNSA. The CDR3 runs 19 residues. V shed 1 base and J 4 bases; nucleotides not matched to a gene: 6. CDR3 DNA sequence: TGTGCCAGCAGCTTAGTGGGGACTAGCGGGGGGGCTGGCACCGGGGAGCTGTTTTTT. Protein product: CASSLVGTSGGAGTGELFF.

On this clone itself: Relative to the germline gene, one junction end is altered; a read error may explain this. The chain is built from TRBV7-9 and TRBJ1-3, with TRBD1 matching 8 bases. The CDR3 loop spans 17 amino acids. The V gene's germline CDR1 is SEHNR and CDR2 FQNEAQ (reference sequence). The CDR3 DNA reads TGTGCCAGCAGCCTAGCTCAGGGGGCTCTCTCTGGAAACACCATATATTTT. It is translated as CASSLAQGALSGNTIYF.

In this sample, this clone turned up once. J is TRBJ2-7 and V is TRBV9, with D unresolved. Trimming removed 1 base from V and 8 bases from J, with 13 bases in between. This CDR3 has 13 amino acids. CDR1 and CDR2 (germline): SGDLS, YYNGEE. The CDR3 region is CASSVLESSQQYF. The CDR3 DNA is TGTGCCAGCAGCGTATTGGAGTCATCTCAGCAGTACTTC.

This chain uses TRBV6-6 with TRBJ2-7; no clear D. V gave up 4 bases and J gave up 5 bases, with 6 bases separating them. The CDR3 totals 11 residues. Per the germline V gene, CDR1 is MNHNY and CDR2 is SVGAGI (reference sequence). In nucleotides, the CDR3 is TGTGCCAGCAGTTCTGTACACGAGCAGTACTTC. This sequence encodes CASSSVHEQYF.

The chain carries TRBV19 and TRBJ1-2, with unresolved D. The germline V and J ends were trimmed by 5 bases and 3 bases, with 10 bases remaining between them. There are 13 residues in the CDR3. CDR1 is LNHDA, CDR2 SQIVND, per germline (reference sequence). The CDR3 DNA reads TGTGCCAGTAGTCCGGCGGCGTACTATGGCTACACCTTC. Amino acids: CASSPAAYYGYTF.

This chain links TRBV4-2 with TRBJ2-2; TRBD1 is a possible D gene (5 bases). The CDR3 consists of 12 residues. With 5 bases removed from V and 5 bases from J, the gap between germline ends came to 6 bases. Germline V gene lookup returns CDR1 LGHNA and CDR2 YNFKEQ. The CDR3 protein is CASSRGTGELFF. The CDR3 DNA reads as TGTGCCAGCAGCAGGGGAACCGGGGAGCTGTTTTTT.

This chain uses TRBV18 with TRBJ2-2, with 8 bases identical to TRBD2. V lost 3 bases and J lost 4; bases outside the gene matches: 7. Germline-derived CDR1 and CDR2 are KGHSH and LQKENI. This CDR3 is built from 16 residues. The CDR3 region has the DNA TGTGCCAGCTCACCGGTTAGCGGGGCAAGCACCGGGGAGCTGTTTTTT. Encoded protein: CASSPVSGASTGELFF.

The CDR3 DNA is TGTGCCTGGAGTGTAAATCGGCGGCTCAATCAGCCCCAGCATTTT. Residues: CAWSVNRRLNQPQHF. This chain uses TRBV30 with TRBJ1-5, with D hard to call. Germline CDR1 GTSNPN, CDR2 SVGIG (reference sequence). Trimming shortened V by 0 bases and J by 3 bases, and 12 bases separated the two germline ends. The CDR3 is 15 residues long.